The clone carrying this T cell receptor (beta chain) was detected ten times or more. Its antigen remains unknown. Arm-PCR with iRepertoire HTBI primers amplified the CDR3 regions for these TCR beta libraries. From the multiplex PCR reads, TCRdb called clonotypes with MiXCR, one entry per CDR3 protein. The top ten hold around 24% of the sample, which has under 450,000 distinct CDR3 sequences, 23% seen once. V shed 10 bases and J shed 5 bases, with 16 bases lying between them. This CDR3 is built from 13 residues. Time point meaning: persistent/refractory GD, antithyroid drugs over 5 years with positive TRAb. Isolated PBMC RNA provided the starting material for the TCR library. The peripheral blood volume drawn was 7.5 to 10 milliliters, and it was collected into EDTA tubes. This sample was included in a study of regulatory T cells in long-lasting Graves disease. Overall study: The term persistent Graves' disease signified upward of 5 years on antithyroid drugs with positive TSH receptor antibodies.

Findings and caveats of the study: It was peripheral blood alone, not thyroid tissue, that was studied. Gene preferences differed: TRBV28, TRBJ1-2, TRBJ2-5 in persistent cases.

The V call is TRBV12-3 or TRBV12-4, the J call TRBJ2-3; no firm D call. Sequenced here: peripheral blood mononuclear cells (PBMCs), sampled when the disease was refractory, from a patient treated with antithyroid drugs. The source is a female donor with Graves disease. DNA for the CDR3: TGTGCCACCCATCATTTTACGGGAGATACGCAGTATTTT. This sequence encodes CATHHFTGDTQYF.